This T cell receptor (beta chain) was found in a study of beta chain features in type 1 diabetes. Germline CDR1 and CDR2: MNHEY and SVGAGI. The CDR3 spans 14 residues. After removal of 6 bases from V and 6 bases from J, the junction contained 7 bases not matched to a gene. Findings and caveats of the study: Moderate but significant shortening of TCRB CDR3s was recorded in all four CD4+ subsets from Type 1 diabetes patients.

Concerning this clone itself: Its antigen is as yet unknown.

The investigators reverse transcribed all of the isolated RNA, so they sequenced expressed TCRB transcripts. Clones were read by immunoSEQ multiplex PCR, and TCRdb kept only the in-frame ones, dropping some. The sample has some 190,000 clones; around 7.9% are singletons. Sequenced input: central memory CD4+ T cells from blood. The origin of this receptor is a man in his late teens or twenties with type 1 diabetes. V and J are TRBV6-5 and TRBJ2-5; 10 bases map to TRBD1. CDR3 amino acids: CASRLGQGYQTQYF. Written as DNA, the CDR3 is TGTGCCAGCAGGCTGGGACAGGGGTATCAGACCCAGTACTTC.